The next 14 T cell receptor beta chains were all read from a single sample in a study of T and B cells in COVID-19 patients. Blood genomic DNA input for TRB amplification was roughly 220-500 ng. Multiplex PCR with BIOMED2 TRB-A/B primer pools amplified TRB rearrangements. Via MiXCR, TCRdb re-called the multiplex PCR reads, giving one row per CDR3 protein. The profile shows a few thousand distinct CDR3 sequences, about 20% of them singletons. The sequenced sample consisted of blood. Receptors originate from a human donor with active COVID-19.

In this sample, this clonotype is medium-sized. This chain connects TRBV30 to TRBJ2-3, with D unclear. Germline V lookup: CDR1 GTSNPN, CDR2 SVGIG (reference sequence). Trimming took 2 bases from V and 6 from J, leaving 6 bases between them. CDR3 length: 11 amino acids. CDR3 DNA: TGTGCCTGGAGTATCGGGGATACGCAGTATTTT. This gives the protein CAWSIGDTQYF. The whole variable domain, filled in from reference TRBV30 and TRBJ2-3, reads SQTIHQWPATLVQPVGSPLSLECTVEGTSNPNLYWYRQAAGRGLQLLFYSVGIGQISSEVPQNLSASRPQDRQFILSSKKLLLSDSGFYLCAWSIGDTQYFGPGTRLTVL.

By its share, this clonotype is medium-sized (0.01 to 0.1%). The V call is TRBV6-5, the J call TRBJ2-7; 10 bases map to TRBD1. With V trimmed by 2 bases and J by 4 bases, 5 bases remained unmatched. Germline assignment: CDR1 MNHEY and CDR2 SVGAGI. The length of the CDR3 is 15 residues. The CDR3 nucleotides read TGTGCCAGCAGTTACCAGGACAGGGGGATGTACGAGCAGTACTTC. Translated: CASSYQDRGMYEQYF.

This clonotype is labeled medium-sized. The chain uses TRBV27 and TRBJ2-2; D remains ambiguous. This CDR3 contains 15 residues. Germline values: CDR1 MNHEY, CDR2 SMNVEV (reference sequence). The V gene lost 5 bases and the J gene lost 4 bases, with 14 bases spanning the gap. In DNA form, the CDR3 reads TGTGCCAGCAGTCTCTCTACTACGCCCACCGGGGAGCTGTTTTTT. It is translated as CASSLSTTPTGELFF.

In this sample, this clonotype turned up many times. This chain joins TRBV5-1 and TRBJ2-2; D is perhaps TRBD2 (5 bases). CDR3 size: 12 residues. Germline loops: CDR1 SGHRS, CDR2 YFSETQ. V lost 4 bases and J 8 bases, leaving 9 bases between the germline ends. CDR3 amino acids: CASSVTGGELFF. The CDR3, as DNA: TGCGCCAGCAGCGTCACGGGGGGGGAGCTGTTTTTT.

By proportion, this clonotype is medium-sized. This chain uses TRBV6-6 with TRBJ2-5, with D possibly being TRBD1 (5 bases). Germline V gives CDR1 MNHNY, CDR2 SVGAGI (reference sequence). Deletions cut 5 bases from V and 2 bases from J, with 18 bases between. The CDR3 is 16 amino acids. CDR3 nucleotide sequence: TGTGCCAGCAGTCACCGACCGGACACGACGCAAGAGACCCAGTACTTC. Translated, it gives CASSHRPDTTQETQYF.

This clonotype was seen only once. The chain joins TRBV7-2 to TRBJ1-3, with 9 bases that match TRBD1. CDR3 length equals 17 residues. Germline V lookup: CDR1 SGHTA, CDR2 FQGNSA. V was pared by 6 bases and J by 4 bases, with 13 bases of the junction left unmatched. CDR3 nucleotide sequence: TGTGCCAGCAGTTACACCGGAGGACAGGGGAAAGGAAACACCATATATTTT. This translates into CASSYTGGQGKGNTIYF.

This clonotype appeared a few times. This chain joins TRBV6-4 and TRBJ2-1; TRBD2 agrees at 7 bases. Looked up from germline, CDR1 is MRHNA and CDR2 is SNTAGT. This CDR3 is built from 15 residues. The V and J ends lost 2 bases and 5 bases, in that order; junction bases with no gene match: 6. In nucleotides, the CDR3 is TGTGCCAGCAGTGACGGGGGGGGTTCACACAATGAGCAGTTCTTC. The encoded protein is CASSDGGGSHNEQFF.

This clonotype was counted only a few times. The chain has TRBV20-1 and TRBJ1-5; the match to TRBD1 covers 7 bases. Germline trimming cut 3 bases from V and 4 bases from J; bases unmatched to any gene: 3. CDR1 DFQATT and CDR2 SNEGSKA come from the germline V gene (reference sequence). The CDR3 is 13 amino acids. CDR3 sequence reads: CSASPGGNQPQHF. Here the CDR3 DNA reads TGCAGTGCTAGTCCAGGGGGTAATCAGCCCCAGCATTTT.

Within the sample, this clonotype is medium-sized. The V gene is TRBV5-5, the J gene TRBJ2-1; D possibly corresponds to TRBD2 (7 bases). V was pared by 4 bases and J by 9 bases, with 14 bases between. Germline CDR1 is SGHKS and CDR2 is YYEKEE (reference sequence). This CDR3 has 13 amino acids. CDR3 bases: TGTGCCAGCAGCCTGGGGGGGCGCGGTGAGCAGTTCTTC. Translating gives CASSLGGRGEQFF.

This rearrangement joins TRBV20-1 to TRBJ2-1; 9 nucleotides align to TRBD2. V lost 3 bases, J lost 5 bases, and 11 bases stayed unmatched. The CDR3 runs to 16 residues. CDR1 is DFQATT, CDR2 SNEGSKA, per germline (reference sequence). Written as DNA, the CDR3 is TGCAGTGCTAGTAGAGGGGCGGGAGGGCCGGACAATGAGCAGTTCTTC. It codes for CSASRGAGGPDNEQFF.

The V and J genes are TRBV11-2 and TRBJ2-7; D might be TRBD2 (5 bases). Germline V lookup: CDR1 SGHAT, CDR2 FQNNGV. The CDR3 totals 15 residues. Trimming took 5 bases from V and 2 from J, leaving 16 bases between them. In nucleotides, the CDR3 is TGTGCCAGCAGCCTCCTCGCCGGGAACGCCTACGAGCAGTACTTC. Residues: CASSLLAGNAYEQYF.

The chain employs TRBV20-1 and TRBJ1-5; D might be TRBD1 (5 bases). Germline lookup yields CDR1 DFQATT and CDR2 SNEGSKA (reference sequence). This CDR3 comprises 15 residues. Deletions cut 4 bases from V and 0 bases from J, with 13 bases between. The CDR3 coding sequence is TGCAGTGCTACCCCGGGGGAGCATAGCAATCAGCCCCAGCATTTT. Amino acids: CSATPGEHSNQPQHF.

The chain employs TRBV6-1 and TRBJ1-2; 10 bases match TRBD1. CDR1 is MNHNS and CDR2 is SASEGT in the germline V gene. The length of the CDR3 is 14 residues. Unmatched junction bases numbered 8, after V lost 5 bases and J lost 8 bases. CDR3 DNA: TGTGCCAGCAGTTACTCCGGGACAGGGGTCGGCTACACCTTC. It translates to CASSYSGTGVGYTF.

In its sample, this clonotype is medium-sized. DNA of the CDR3: TGTGCCAGCGCACAGCGGGGACCCCTCCACTTT. Its protein product is CASAQRGPLHF. The J gene is TRBJ1-6, the V gene TRBV19; D ambiguous. Germline V lookup: CDR1 LNHDA, CDR2 SQIVND (reference sequence). V lost 9 bases and J lost 12, with 12 bases in between. The CDR3 consists of 11 residues.